Listed here is a single T cell receptor beta chain. The antigen remains unidentified. Germline V lookup: CDR1 SGHNT, CDR2 YYREEE (reference sequence). This CDR3 spans 16 amino acids. Reprocessing the 5' RACE reads, TCRdb reports a single entry for every CDR3 protein and omits DNA. This table holds 500,000 to 700,000 distinct CDR3 sequences. The source of the sample is a study of T cells expressing NK-cell markers. Study-wide context: Seropositivity for HCMV was found in seven of the eight sequenced donors, with one seronegative.

Notes on the study in general: It is unclear if expanded NKG2C-expressing clones target HCMV antigens. The study found dominant NKG2C+ clonotypes at about 1.0-7.0% of CD8+ T cells in about six donors.

This sequence joins TRBV5-4 and TRBJ2-1; the TCRdb D gene call, TRBD2, has no DNA to confirm it. Sequenced input: blood T cells: a sorted CD56 or NKG2C T cell subset, CD4+ or CD8+ T cells, or bulk PBMC T cells (not recorded which). The clonotype originates from a man aged 18-30 years in good health. The CDR3 region is CASSLPGAGGPNEQFF.